Sequencing of this TCR beta chain was carried out in a study of blood T cell repertoires in COVID-19. J lost 5 bases, V lost 4 bases, and 4 bases had no gene match. The CDR3 spans 13 residues. Germline V gives CDR1 KGHSH, CDR2 LQKENI. Sequencing used immunoSEQ multiplex PCR; TCRdb keeps in-frame clones, though not all of them. Here the sample spans tens of thousands of clones, roughly 83% being singletons. The TCR was taken from a man between 45 and 60 years old with COVID-19, enrolled during active disease. V and J are TRBV18 and TRBJ2-5, with 7 positions matching TRBD1. Sequencing was carried out using peripheral blood. The chain's CDR3 is CASSQGAGETQYF. CDR3 DNA: TGTGCCAGCTCACAGGGGGCAGGGGAGACCCAGTACTTC.